This TCR beta chain was sequenced in a study of tumor-infiltrating lymphocytes in primary liver carcinoma. With a constant-region primer, TCR beta cDNA was made from 400 to 550 ng of total RNA. Three-round nested multiplex PCR performed with slightly modified ARM-PCR produced the TCR beta libraries. A single record per CDR3 protein comes from TCRdb applying MiXCR to the multiplex PCR reads. The sample lists approximately 110,000 distinct CDR3 sequences, about 68% occurring once. From unsorted bulk tissue weighing roughly 19-34 mg, DNA and RNA were co-extracted. About this clonotype: Sequence at one end of the junction differs from germline and may be a read error.

The sequenced sample consisted of liver tumor tissue from sampling region 1. The subset: tumor region T1, superior pole. The receptor was derived from a woman aged 55-69 years with primary liver carcinoma and hepatitis B virus infection.

The CDR3 coding sequence is TGTGCCACCAGCTTGGAGTCAGTGGGTGAAGCTTTCTTT. It specifies CATSLESVGEAFF. V usage is TRBV11-2 and J usage is TRBJ1-1; D is unresolved. The CDR3 runs 13 residues. Germline V CDR1 and CDR2: SGHAT, FQNNGV.